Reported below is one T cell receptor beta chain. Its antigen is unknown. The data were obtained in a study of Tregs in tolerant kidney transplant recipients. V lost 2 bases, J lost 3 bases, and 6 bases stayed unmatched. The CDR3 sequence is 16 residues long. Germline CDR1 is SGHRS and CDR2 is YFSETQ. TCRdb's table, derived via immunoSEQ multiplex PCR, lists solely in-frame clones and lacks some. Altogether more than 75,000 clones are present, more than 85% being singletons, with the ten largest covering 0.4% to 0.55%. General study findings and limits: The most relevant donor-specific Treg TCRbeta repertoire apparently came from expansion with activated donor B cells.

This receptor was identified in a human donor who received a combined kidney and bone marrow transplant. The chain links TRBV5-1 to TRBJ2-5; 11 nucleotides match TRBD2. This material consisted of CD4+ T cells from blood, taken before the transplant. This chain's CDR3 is CASSLSGTSGEETQYF. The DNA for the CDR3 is TGCGCCAGCAGCTTATCCGGGACTAGCGGCGAAGAGACCCAGTACTTC.